The 31 T cell receptor beta chains in this list originate from one sample, sequenced in a study of blood T cell repertoires in COVID-19 (TCRdb year 2020). Library generation was performed with the immunoSEQ multiplex PCR assay. In its TCRdb copy, this immuneACCESS table keeps in-frame sequences only and misses some clones. Where compared with another copy, unresolved V genes explain less than half of these, and the others have no known cause. The sample table shows about 130,000 clones, and around four fifths are seen once. Together, the top ten hold over 9.5% of the sample. The material sequenced was peripheral blood. These receptors all come from a man in his 60s with acute or convalescent COVID-19.

The V and J genes are TRBV5-6 and TRBJ2-4; D is unresolved. This CDR3 has 14 amino acids. Trimming shortened V by 0 bases and J by 0 bases, and 4 bases separated the two germline ends. CDR1 is SGHDT, CDR2 YYEEEE, per germline. The chain's CDR3 is CASSLDLAKNIQYF. CDR3 coding DNA: TGTGCCAGCAGCTTGGATCTAGCCAAAAACATTCAGTACTTC.

The gene calls are TRBV28 and TRBJ1-1; tentative D call: TRBD1 (6 bases). The germline V gene has CDR1 MDHEN and CDR2 SYDVKM. There are 15 residues in the CDR3. V lost 3 bases to trimming and J lost 5 bases, with 16 bases between them. CDR3 bases: TGTGCCAGCAGTTTGAGGGCGGGGGGGCGAACTGAAGCTTTCTTT. Translating it yields CASSLRAGGRTEAFF. Complete variable domain (other parts from reference TRBV28 and TRBJ1-1): DVKVTQSSRYLVKRTGEKVFLECVQDMDHENMFWYRQDPGLGLRLIYFSYDVKMKEKGDIPEGYSVSREKKERFSLILESASTNQTSMYLCASSLRAGGRTEAFFGQGTRLTVV.

This chain connects TRBV12-3 or TRBV12-4 to TRBJ2-7, with a possible D match to TRBD2 (5 bases). This CDR3 contains 12 residues. Trimming shortened V by 6 bases and J by 4 bases, and 10 bases separated the two germline ends. The CDR3 DNA reads as TGTGCCAGCAGGCCCGGAGGATACGAGCAGTACTTC. As protein: CASRPGGYEQYF.

The chain combines TRBV19 with TRBJ2-4; TRBD1 matches 8 bases. The V and J ends lost 5 bases and 2 bases, in that order; junction bases with no gene match: 11. CDR1 and CDR2 from the germline V gene are LNHDA and SQIVND (reference sequence). The CDR3 runs to 17 residues. This CDR3 is CASSEQQGVLTKNIQYF. The DNA of the CDR3 is TGTGCCAGTAGTGAACAACAGGGGGTGCTGACCAAAAACATTCAGTACTTC.

This sequence joins TRBV24-1 and TRBJ1-2, with 9 nucleotides matching TRBD1. The CDR3 spans 14 residues. Per the germline V gene, CDR1 is KGHDR and CDR2 is SFDVKD. With V trimmed by 3 bases and J by 4 bases, 2 bases remained unmatched. The CDR3 reads CATSDPGQGYGYTF. The CDR3 DNA reads as TGTGCCACCAGTGATCCGGGACAGGGCTATGGCTACACCTTC.

V gene TRBV28 combines with J gene TRBJ2-1, with a weak D call TRBD1 (5 bases). CDR1 is MDHEN and CDR2 is SYDVKM in the germline V gene. Trimming shortened V by 7 bases and J by 0 bases, and 10 bases separated the two germline ends. The CDR3 is made up of 14 amino acids. The CDR3 sequence: CASITGGSYNEQFF. For the CDR3, the DNA is TGTGCCAGCATTACAGGTGGCTCCTACAATGAGCAGTTCTTC.

The chain links TRBV2 to TRBJ1-1, with D possibly being TRBD1 (6 bases). The CDR3 extends over 13 amino acids. The V end was cut by 4 bases, the J end by 4 bases, with 10 bases between. Germline CDR1 reads SNHLY; CDR2 reads FYNNEI. The chain's CDR3 is CASSGQAPTEAFF. In DNA, the CDR3 is TGTGCCAGCAGTGGACAGGCGCCCACTGAAGCTTTCTTT.

Points on this clone: Other DNA sequences in the sample encode the same CDR3. V and J are TRBV28 and TRBJ1-4, with a weak D call TRBD1 (6 bases). This CDR3 contains 15 residues. Germline CDR1 reads MDHEN; CDR2 reads SYDVKM. V lost 1 base, J lost 4 bases, and 10 bases lay in between. CDR3 in DNA: TGTGCCAGCAGTTTATCTGGGGGCTTTAATGAAAAACTGTTTTTT. It yields the protein CASSLSGGFNEKLFF.

The chain recombines TRBV28 with TRBJ2-4; TRBD1 matches at 7 bases. The CDR3 spans 12 residues. Germline V gives CDR1 MDHEN, CDR2 SYDVKM. DNA for the CDR3: TGTGCTACAGGGGAGACGAGAAACATTCAGTACTTC. Its protein product is CATGETRNIQYF.

V gene TRBV15 combines with J gene TRBJ1-6; tentatively, D is TRBD1 (5 bases). The CDR3 length is 15 residues. Germline loops: CDR1 LNHNV, CDR2 YYDKDF (reference sequence). V was pared by 4 bases and J by 9 bases, with 16 bases between. The CDR3 here is CATSTRDSGASPLHF. For the CDR3, the DNA is TGTGCCACCAGCACCCGGGACTCTGGGGCTTCACCCCTCCACTTT.

This clone was seen just once. The V call is TRBV4-2, the J call TRBJ1-2, with D uncertain. This CDR3 is 15 amino acids long. V gave up 0 bases and J gave up 0 bases, with 8 bases separating them. Germline V CDR1 and CDR2: LGHNA, YNFKEQ. CDR3 protein: CASSQDGGSNYGYTF. For the CDR3, the DNA is TGTGCCAGCAGCCAAGATGGAGGTTCTAACTATGGCTACACCTTC.

The chain couples TRBV29-1 to TRBJ1-1, with D unclear. Per the germline V gene, CDR1 is SQVTM and CDR2 is ANQGSEA. The CDR3 has 11 amino acids. V was shortened by 4 bases and J by 4 bases, with 7 bases between the two germline ends. This chain's CDR3 is CSVVPVTEAFF. CDR3 in DNA: TGCAGCGTTGTTCCGGTCACTGAAGCTTTCTTT.

The chain has TRBV23-1 and TRBJ1-4; D possibly corresponds to TRBD1 (5 bases). TRBV23-1 counts as an open reading frame of uncertain function. V gave up 4 bases and J gave up 8 bases, with 17 bases separating them. The CDR3 covers 15 residues. The CDR3 region has the DNA TGCGCCAGCAGTCGGACCCAGGGAAATTGCGAAAAACTGTTTTTT. Protein: CASSRTQGNCEKLFF.

The gene calls are TRBV13 and TRBJ2-3; 11 nucleotides agree with TRBD2. The V segment lost 5 bases and the J segment 1 base; nucleotides outside the gene matches: 5. The CDR3 totals 16 residues. Germline V gene sequence: CDR1 PRHDT, CDR2 FYEKMQ (reference sequence). Here the CDR3 DNA reads TGTGCCAGCAGCGGAGGGACTAGCGGACGCACAGATACGCAGTATTTT. Translated, it gives CASSGGTSGRTDTQYF.

In regard to this clone: Other nucleotide sequences in the sample specify the same CDR3. This rearrangement joins TRBV2 to TRBJ2-5, with a tentative D call TRBD1 (5 bases). Germline CDR1 SNHLY, CDR2 FYNNEI. The CDR3 is 14 residues long. Trimming removed 2 bases from V and 2 bases from J, with 9 bases in between. The CDR3 reads CASSELTGQETQYF. The DNA of the CDR3 is TGTGCCAGCAGTGAATTAACAGGTCAAGAGACCCAGTACTTC.

The V gene is TRBV10-1, the J gene TRBJ1-6; 7 nucleotides align to TRBD1. V lost 7 bases, J lost 8 bases, and 8 bases stayed unmatched. The germline CDR1 and CDR2 sequences are WNHNN and SYGVQD (reference sequence). This CDR3 contains 14 residues. The CDR3 DNA follows: TGCGCCAGCAACGAAGGGGGCCCGGATTCACCCCTCCACTTT. Encoded protein: CASNEGGPDSPLHF.

The V gene is TRBV21-1, the J gene TRBJ2-2; the DNA was not compared with TRBD2, the D call given in the table. TRBV21-1 is a pseudogene locus. This CDR3 is 17 amino acids long. The CDR3 here is CASSASGTTLDTGELFF. The CDR3 DNA is TGTGCCAGCAGCGCATCCGGGACTACCCTTGACACCGGGGAGCTGTTTTTT.

This sequence joins TRBV28 and TRBJ1-3; a weak D match, TRBD1 (6 bases). Germline V gene sequence: CDR1 MDHEN, CDR2 SYDVKM. The CDR3 sequence is 17 residues long. Trimming took off 3 bases at V and 0 bases at J, with 15 bases between the two ends. CDR3 DNA sequence: TGTGCCAGCAGTTTTCGTGATCCAGGGGCCTCTGGAAACACCATATATTTT. It yields the protein CASSFRDPGASGNTIYF.

The J gene is TRBJ1-2, the V gene TRBV18; TRBD1 aligns across 8 bases. There are 15 residues in the CDR3. The germline gives CDR1 KGHSH, CDR2 LQKENI. The J segment lost 8 bases and the V segment lost 2 bases, leaving 10 bases of the junction unmatched. In nucleotides, the CDR3 is TGTGCCAGCTCACCATCTCCCGGACAGGGCCGGGGCTACACCTTC. It translates to CASSPSPGQGRGYTF.

The chain combines TRBV6-1 with TRBJ2-7, with D hard to call. CDR3 length: 14 amino acids. V lost 1 base and J 3 bases, leaving 10 bases between the germline ends. Per the germline V gene, CDR1 is MNHNS and CDR2 is SASEGT. CDR3 nucleotides: TGTGCCAGCAGTGAAGGGGTAGCCCGCTACGAGCAGTACTTC. It yields the protein CASSEGVARYEQYF.

The chain carries TRBV6-5 and TRBJ1-4; D uncertain. Germline CDR1 MNHEY, CDR2 SVGAGI. The V gene lost 0 bases and the J gene lost 6 bases, with 8 bases spanning the gap. There are 14 residues in the CDR3. The CDR3 DNA reads as TGTGCCAGCAGTTACTCTAGGAGGGATGAAAAACTGTTTTTT. Translation: CASSYSRRDEKLFF.

The J gene is TRBJ2-7, the V gene TRBV6-4; 10 bases agree with TRBD2. The V gene's germline CDR1 is MRHNA and CDR2 SNTAGT. Unmatched junction bases numbered 6, after V lost 7 bases and J lost 3 bases. CDR3 length: 14 residues. The CDR3 nucleotides read TGTGCCAGCAACTGGACTAGCGGTTACTACGAGCAGTACTTC. Protein product: CASNWTSGYYEQYF.

The chain couples TRBV24-1 to TRBJ1-5; 7 positions match TRBD1. This CDR3 has 17 amino acids. In germline, CDR1 is KGHDR, CDR2 SFDVKD. The trim removed 4 bases at V and 7 bases at J, leaving 15 bases unmatched. CDR3 in amino acids: CATSDPPDRVRGQPQHF. As DNA, the CDR3 is TGTGCCACCAGTGACCCCCCAGACAGGGTAAGGGGCCAGCCCCAGCATTTT.

This chain connects TRBV27 to TRBJ2-5; D might be TRBD2 (7 bases). Deletions cut 2 bases from V and 1 base from J, with 14 bases between. This CDR3 region has 16 residues. CDR1 is MNHEY, CDR2 SMNVEV, per germline (reference sequence). The CDR3 loop reads CASSLRGGRLQETQYF. In DNA form, the CDR3 reads TGTGCCAGCAGTTTAAGGGGGGGCAGGCTCCAAGAGACCCAGTACTTC.

This clone was seen many times. This CDR3 is also generated by other DNA sequences in the sample. The V gene is TRBV28, the J gene TRBJ1-5; unclear D gene. Trimming pared 2 bases from V and 1 base from J, leaving 9 bases between. There are 15 residues in the CDR3. Germline V gene data show CDR1 as MDHEN and CDR2 as SYDVKM. CDR3 nucleotide sequence: TGTGCCAGCAGTTTACTAAAGTTCAGCAATCAGCCCCAGCATTTT. Its protein is CASSLLKFSNQPQHF.

The J gene is TRBJ1-1, the V gene TRBV27; no clear D gene. V lost 2 bases and J lost 4, with 17 bases in between. CDR1 is MNHEY and CDR2 is SMNVEV in the germline V gene (reference sequence). This CDR3 has 16 amino acids. CDR3 in amino acids: CASSLVLGRMSTEAFF. The CDR3 region has the DNA TGTGCCAGCAGTTTAGTTCTCGGCAGGATGAGCACTGAAGCTTTCTTT.

V and J are TRBV28 and TRBJ2-1; 13 positions agree with TRBD2. The V gene end was trimmed by 11 bases and the J gene end by 2 bases; junction bases not matched to a gene: 6. The V gene's germline CDR1 is MDHEN and CDR2 SYDVKM. The CDR3 loop spans 15 amino acids. The CDR3 DNA sequence: TGTGCCTCGACTAGCGGGAGGACCCCCTACAATGAGCAGTTCTTC. Its translation: CASTSGRTPYNEQFF.

This chain joins TRBV5-4 and TRBJ1-4, with 7 nucleotides matching TRBD1. The CDR3 sequence is 14 residues long. Germline loops: CDR1 SGHNT, CDR2 YYREEE (reference sequence). Unmatched junction bases numbered 5, after V lost 4 bases and J lost 5 bases. The CDR3 region is CASSLATGNEKLFF. CDR3 in DNA: TGTGCCAGCAGCCTTGCGACAGGGAATGAAAAACTGTTTTTT.

The CDR3 sequence: CASSQDPGGTRRGFF. In nucleotides, the CDR3 is TGCGCCAGCAGCCAAGATCCAGGCGGGACGCGAAGGGGGTTCTTC. This sequence joins TRBV4-1 and TRBJ2-1; D might be TRBD2 (6 bases). This CDR3 contains 15 residues. From germline, CDR1 is MGHRA and CDR2 YSYEKL. Between the trimmed V and J ends, which lost 0 bases and 15 bases, there was a span of 21 bases.

This rearrangement joins TRBV27 to TRBJ1-5, with D perhaps TRBD1 (6 bases). Germline CDR1 and CDR2: MNHEY and SMNVEV (reference sequence). Between the trimmed V and J ends, which lost 5 bases and 0 bases, there was a span of 14 bases. CDR3 length equals 16 residues. CDR3 amino acids: CASSPSTGHSNQPQHF. As DNA, the CDR3 is TGTGCCAGCAGTCCCTCCACAGGGCATAGCAATCAGCCCCAGCATTTT.

The chain carries TRBV19 and TRBJ2-1; 10 positions match TRBD2. The germline CDR1 and CDR2 sequences are LNHDA and SQIVND (reference sequence). V trimming: 5 bases; J trimming: 9 bases; junction bases outside the gene matches: 10. The CDR3 loop spans 15 amino acids. CDR3 protein: CASSFLAGVVGEQFF. The CDR3 nucleotides read TGTGCCAGTAGTTTTCTAGCGGGAGTTGTCGGTGAGCAGTTCTTC. The variable domain in full, with the rest retrieved from reference TRBV19 and TRBJ2-1, is DGGITQSPKYLFRKEGQNVTLSCEQNLNHDAMYWYRQDPGQGLRLIYYSQIVNDFQKGDIAEGYSVSREKKESFPLTVTSAQKNPTAFYLCASSFLAGVVGEQFFGPGTRLTVL.